The clone carrying this T cell receptor (beta chain) was counted between two and nine times. Its antigen is not known. Trimming stripped 2 bases from V and 1 base from J, with 8 bases between. The CDR3 totals 14 residues. From germline, CDR1 is KGHSH and CDR2 LQKENI. This specimen comes from a study of cytomegalovirus exposure and HLA in healthy donors. At the level of the study: Across almost 400 genotyped donors, just over 80% landed in the Caucasian-associated ancestry cluster.

PCR used 60 Vbeta primers and 13 Jbeta primers. Method: immunoSEQ multiplex PCR; TCRdb's copy keeps in-frame clones and lacks some. In the table there are about 180,000 clones, roughly 78% of which are singletons. Regarding the study as a whole: Association of under 20,000 TCR beta sequences with HLA alleles was found at 0.05 false discovery rate in a later analysis. No immune exposure information besides CMV serostatus was available.

The rearrangement uses TRBV18 and TRBJ1-1, with D possibly TRBD1 on 5 matching bases. This clonotype was sampled from a woman between 25 and 40 years old in good health and CMV-seronegative. Input material: PBMCs. CDR3 residues: CASSPNDRNTEAFF. In DNA form, the CDR3 reads TGTGCCAGCTCACCAAATGACAGGAACACTGAAGCTTTCTTT. Full variable domain (outside the CDR3, taken from reference TRBV18 and TRBJ1-1): NAGVMQNPRHLVRRRGQEARLRCSPMKGHSHVYWYRQLPEEGLKFMVYLQKENIIDESGMPKERFSAEFPKEGPSILRIQQVVRGDSAAYFCASSPNDRNTEAFFGQGTRLTVV.